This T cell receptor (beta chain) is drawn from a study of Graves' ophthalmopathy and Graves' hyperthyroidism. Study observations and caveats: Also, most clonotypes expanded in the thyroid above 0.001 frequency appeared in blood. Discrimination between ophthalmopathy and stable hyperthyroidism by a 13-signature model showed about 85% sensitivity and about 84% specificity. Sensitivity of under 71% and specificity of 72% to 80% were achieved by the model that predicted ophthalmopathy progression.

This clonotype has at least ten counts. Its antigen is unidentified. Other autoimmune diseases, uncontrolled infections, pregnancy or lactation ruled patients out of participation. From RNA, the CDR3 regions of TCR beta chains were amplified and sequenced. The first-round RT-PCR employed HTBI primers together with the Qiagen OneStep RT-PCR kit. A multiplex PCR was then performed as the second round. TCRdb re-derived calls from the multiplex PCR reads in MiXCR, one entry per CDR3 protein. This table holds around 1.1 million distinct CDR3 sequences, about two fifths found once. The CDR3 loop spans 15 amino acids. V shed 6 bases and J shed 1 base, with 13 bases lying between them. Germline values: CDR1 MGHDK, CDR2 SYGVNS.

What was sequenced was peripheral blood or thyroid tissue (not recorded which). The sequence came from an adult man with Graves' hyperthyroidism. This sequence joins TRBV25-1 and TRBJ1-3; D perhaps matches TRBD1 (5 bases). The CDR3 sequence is CASRGLGVSGNTIYF. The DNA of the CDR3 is TGTGCCAGCAGGGGACTTGGGGTTTCTGGAAACACCATATATTTT.